Below are 4 T cell receptor beta chains sequenced from a single sample in a study of metastatic and nonmetastatic thyroid tumors. There were no patients who had received any treatment before thyroid surgery. TCRdb re-called clones via MiXCR from the PCR reads. The sample has tens of thousands of clones, 15% to 20% seen once. Material for sequencing was blood. These receptors originate from a female donor with papillary thyroid cancer or a benign thyroid nodule (not recorded which). Some clones in this sample may be carry-over from other donors' samples.

The chain recombines TRBV9 with TRBJ2-3; the match to TRBD2 covers 7 bases. This CDR3 is 18 amino acids long. Germline CDR1 and CDR2: SGDLS and YYNGEE. With 0 bases clipped from V and 2 bases from J, the junction kept 12 bases outside the gene matches. In DNA form, the CDR3 reads TGTGCCAGCAGCGTAGGTACTAGCTGGGGGGGATTCACAGATACGCAGTATTTT. Protein sequence: CASSVGTSWGGFTDTQYF.

The chain links TRBV7-6 to TRBJ2-7; TRBD2 might be the D (5 bases). Trimming removed 1 base at V and 3 bases at J, with 16 bases between. CDR3 length: 16 residues. Germline values: CDR1 SGHVS, CDR2 FNYEAQ. The CDR3 DNA reads TGTGCCAGCAGCTTAGTCCCCCAAGGAGGCGACTACGAGCAGTACTTC. It translates to CASSLVPQGGDYEQYF.

This clone came up many times. The chain employs TRBV4-2 and TRBJ2-3; 9 nucleotides line up with TRBD2. The CDR3 extends over 19 amino acids. Germline CDR1 reads LGHNA; CDR2 reads YNFKEQ. Trimming cost V 1 base and J 2 bases; bases outside gene matches: 13. This chain's CDR3 is CASSQAGFLAGRSTDTQYF. The CDR3 DNA reads as TGTGCCAGCAGCCAAGCGGGCTTTCTAGCGGGACGGTCCACAGATACGCAGTATTTT.

The V call is TRBV20-1, the J call TRBJ2-7; D is unresolved. Germline V gives CDR1 DFQATT, CDR2 SNEGSKA (reference sequence). Deletions cut 4 bases from V and 0 bases from J, with 16 bases between. The CDR3 extends over 15 amino acids. CDR3 protein: CSAIVPPWASYEQYF. CDR3 sequence (DNA): TGCAGTGCTATAGTTCCGCCGTGGGCCTCCTACGAGCAGTACTTC.